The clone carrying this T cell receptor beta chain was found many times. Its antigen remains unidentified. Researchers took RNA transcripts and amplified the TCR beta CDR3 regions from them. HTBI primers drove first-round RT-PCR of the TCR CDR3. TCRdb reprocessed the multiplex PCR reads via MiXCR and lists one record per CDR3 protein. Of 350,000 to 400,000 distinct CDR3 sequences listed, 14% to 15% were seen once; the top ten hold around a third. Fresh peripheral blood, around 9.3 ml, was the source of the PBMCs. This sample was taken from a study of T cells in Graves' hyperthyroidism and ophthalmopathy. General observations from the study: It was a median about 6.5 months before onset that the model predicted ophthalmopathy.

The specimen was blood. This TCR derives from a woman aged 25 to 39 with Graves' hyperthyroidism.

CDR3: CASNSGQGSQETQYF. As DNA, the CDR3 is TGTGCCAGCAACAGTGGACAGGGGAGCCAAGAGACCCAGTACTTC. The chain is built from TRBV2 and TRBJ2-5; 9 bases line up with TRBD1. The CDR3 spans 15 residues. The ends lost 7 bases at V and 1 base at J; junction bases unmatched: 7. Germline V gene sequence: CDR1 SNHLY, CDR2 FYNNEI.